These 17 T cell receptor beta chains were all obtained from the same sample, sequenced in a study of blood T cell repertoires in COVID-19. Produced via immunoSEQ multiplex PCR; TCRdb's table is partial and in-frame only. This sample has nearly 110,000 clones; 70% to 90% occur once, and the top ten carry under 7%. Sequencing was carried out using peripheral blood. These receptors came from a man between 45 and 60 years old with active or convalescent COVID-19.

The rearrangement uses TRBV7-9 and TRBJ1-6; 10 nucleotides agree with TRBD1. V lost 8 bases and J lost 7; bases outside the gene matches: 11. CDR1 and CDR2 (germline): SEHNR, FQNEAQ (reference sequence). This CDR3 comprises 16 residues. The CDR3 protein is CASSGPGTGENSPLHF. For the CDR3, the DNA is TGTGCCAGCTCAGGTCCCGGGACAGGGGAAAATTCACCCCTCCACTTT.

J is TRBJ2-2 and V is TRBV28; TRBD1 is a possible D gene (5 bases). The V end was cut by 4 bases, the J end by 4 bases, with 19 bases between. CDR1 is MDHEN, CDR2 SYDVKM, per germline. CDR3 length: 17 residues. CDR3: CASSWTRQPSFTGELFF. CDR3 sequence (DNA): TGTGCCAGCAGTTGGACGAGACAGCCGAGCTTCACCGGGGAGCTGTTTTTT.

J is TRBJ2-5 and V is TRBV3-1 (or the pseudogene TRBV3-2); 12 nucleotides agree with TRBD2. This CDR3 comprises 17 residues. The junction had 8 bases not matched to a gene; V was cut back by 4 bases and J by 2 bases. Germline V gene lookup returns CDR1 LGHDT and CDR2 YNNKEL (reference sequence). The DNA of the CDR3 is TGTGCCAGCAGCCCCTTCCCCCTAGCGGGAGGGCAAGAGACCCAGTACTTC. Translating it yields CASSPFPLAGGQETQYF.

A few counts support this clone. The chain uses TRBV18 and TRBJ1-2; 11 bases line up with TRBD1. The germline V gene has CDR1 KGHSH and CDR2 LQKENI. CDR3 size: 14 residues. J gave up 8 bases and V 5 bases, and 7 bases lay outside the gene matches. CDR3 nucleotides: TGTGCCAGCTCATCGCGGGACAGGGGGAGAGGCTACACCTTC. Its translation is CASSSRDRGRGYTF.

This sequence joins TRBV5-6 and TRBJ1-5, with a weak D call TRBD1 (5 bases). The CDR3 runs to 14 residues. Germline V gene data show CDR1 as SGHDT and CDR2 as YYEEEE. V lost 5 bases to trimming and J lost 0 bases, with 9 bases between them. DNA for the CDR3: TGTGCCAGCAGGGTGGGGGGTAGCAATCAGCCCCAGCATTTT. Translated: CASRVGGSNQPQHF. Complete variable domain (other parts from reference TRBV5-6 and TRBJ1-5): DAGVTQSPTHLIKTRGQQVTLRCSPKSGHDTVSWYQQALGQGPQFIFQYYEEEERQRGNFPDRFSGHQFPNYSSELNVNALLLGDSALYLCASRVGGSNQPQHFGDGTRLSIL.

V and J are TRBV5-1 and TRBJ2-6, with a weak D call TRBD1 (6 bases). Germline V gene sequence: CDR1 SGHRS, CDR2 YFSETQ. This CDR3 comprises 16 residues. The V and J ends lost 0 bases and 2 bases respectively, with 9 bases between them. The CDR3 here is CASSLARDTGANVLTF. CDR3 nucleotides: TGCGCCAGCAGCTTGGCCAGGGACACTGGGGCCAACGTCCTGACTTTC.

The chain links TRBV14 to TRBJ2-6, with 9 bases that match TRBD1. There are 18 residues in the CDR3. Germline CDR1 SGHDN, CDR2 FVKESK. J was trimmed by 0 bases and V by 6 bases; bases with no gene match: 9. The CDR3 reads CASSRRTGVFSGANVLTF. The CDR3 DNA reads TGTGCCAGCAGTCGGCGGACAGGGGTATTCTCTGGGGCCAACGTCCTGACTTTC.

The chain couples TRBV4-1 to TRBJ2-3; TRBD2 agrees at 15 bases. This CDR3 spans 18 amino acids. The V and J ends lost 2 bases and 4 bases, in that order; junction bases with no gene match: 7. Germline loops: CDR1 MGHRA, CDR2 YSYEKL. CDR3 DNA sequence: TGCGCCAGCAGCCAATATGCGGGACTAGCGGGAGGAGCAGATACGCAGTATTTT. Translating it yields CASSQYAGLAGGADTQYF.

In its sample, this clone was seen a few times. The CDR3 sequence: CAWSPTGDTEAFF. Here the CDR3 DNA reads TGTGCCTGGAGTCCGACAGGGGACACTGAAGCTTTCTTT. The V call is TRBV30, the J call TRBJ1-1; 8 nucleotides line up with TRBD1. Per the germline V gene, CDR1 is GTSNPN and CDR2 is SVGIG (reference sequence). The CDR3 has 13 residues. The junction had 2 bases not matched to a gene; V was cut back by 2 bases and J by 3 bases.

This clone appeared once. This sequence joins TRBV6-5 and TRBJ1-2; D ambiguous. The CDR3 is 11 residues long. The germline gives CDR1 MNHEY, CDR2 SVGAGI. V lost 4 bases to trimming and J lost 8 bases, with 8 bases between them. The CDR3 protein is CASSSGGGYTF. CDR3 bases: TGTGCCAGCAGTTCAGGTGGAGGCTACACCTTC.

This chain links TRBV2 with TRBJ1-2; 8 nucleotides align to TRBD1. The ends lost 3 bases at V and 8 bases at J; junction bases unmatched: 11. Germline assignment: CDR1 SNHLY and CDR2 FYNNEI. This CDR3 contains 15 residues. The chain's CDR3 is CASSELPGGEWGYTF. The DNA for the CDR3 is TGTGCCAGCAGTGAGCTTCCAGGGGGCGAGTGGGGCTACACCTTC.

CDR3 loop: CASSHDAQDYEQYF. In nucleotides, the CDR3 is TGTGCCAGCAGCCATGACGCCCAGGACTACGAGCAGTACTTC. The rearrangement uses TRBV4-2 and TRBJ2-7; no clear D. The germline CDR1 and CDR2 sequences are LGHNA and YNFKEQ. The CDR3 contains 14 residues. Trimming removed 3 bases at V and 3 bases at J, with 12 bases between.

The J gene is TRBJ1-4, the V gene TRBV30, with TRBD1 identical over 11 bases. The V gene end was trimmed by 3 bases and the J gene end by 8 bases; junction bases not matched to a gene: 11. The V gene's germline CDR1 is GTSNPN and CDR2 SVGIG (reference sequence). This CDR3 region has 16 residues. CDR3 in amino acids: CAWSGQGAAIGEKLFF. Here the CDR3 DNA reads TGTGCCTGGAGCGGACAGGGGGCGGCGATTGGGGAAAAACTGTTTTTT.

The table lists this clone with a count of one. The chain combines TRBV7-2 with TRBJ1-2; TRBD1 is a possible D gene (6 bases). Germline CDR1 and CDR2: SGHTA and FQGNSA. This CDR3 has 15 residues. V was pared by 5 bases and J by 4 bases, with 17 bases between. This CDR3 is CASSQGNQGIYGYTF. The CDR3 DNA is TGTGCCAGCAGCCAAGGAAACCAGGGGATCTATGGCTACACCTTC.

This rearrangement joins TRBV11-2 to TRBJ1-1, with TRBD1 matching 7 bases. There are 12 residues in the CDR3. The germline V gene has CDR1 SGHAT and CDR2 FQNNGV. V shed 3 bases and J 12 bases; nucleotides not matched to a gene: 7. This CDR3 reads CASSFTGERTFF. The CDR3, as DNA: TGTGCCAGCAGCTTCACAGGGGAACGAACTTTCTTT.

This clone was seen only once. The chain links TRBV19 to TRBJ1-5; TRBD1 matches 9 bases. The junction had 4 bases not matched to a gene; V was cut back by 4 bases and J by 6 bases. Germline-derived CDR1 and CDR2 are LNHDA and SQIVND (reference sequence). CDR3 size: 14 residues. The CDR3 is CASSNTGGSQPQHF. The CDR3, as DNA: TGTGCCAGTAGTAACACAGGGGGCAGTCAGCCCCAGCATTTT.

The chain couples TRBV28 to TRBJ2-1; 9 positions agree with TRBD1. CDR1 is MDHEN, CDR2 SYDVKM, per germline. This CDR3 has 19 residues. V shed 3 bases, J shed 0 bases, and the junction held 12 bases outside the gene matches. The CDR3 is CASSLPTGGARFSYNEQFF. The CDR3 DNA sequence: TGTGCCAGCAGTTTGCCGACAGGGGGGGCTAGATTCTCCTACAATGAGCAGTTCTTC.